These 4 T cell receptor beta chains share one sample of origin, sequenced in a study of cytotoxic CD8 clonotypes in ibrutinib-treated CLL. Only in-frame clones appear in the TCRdb table, and some are missing; sequencing was by immunoSEQ multiplex PCR. The table lists around 150,000 clones, over 75% of them singletons. Sequenced here: PBMCs, sampled at disease progression, from a patient treated with ibrutinib. The receptors come from a human donor with chronic lymphocytic leukemia.

This sequence joins TRBV11-1 and TRBJ2-7, with 8 positions matching TRBD1. CDR3 size: 14 residues. The trim removed 1 base at V and 6 bases at J, leaving 5 bases unmatched. Per the germline V gene, CDR1 is SGHAT and CDR2 is FQDESV (reference sequence). CDR3 sequence reads: CASSLVRTGSEQYF. The CDR3 DNA is TGTGCCAGCAGCTTAGTCCGGACAGGGTCCGAGCAGTACTTC.

This chain uses TRBV5-8 with TRBJ1-1; TRBD1 is a possible D gene (5 bases). The CDR3 is made up of 14 amino acids. In germline, CDR1 is SGHTS, CDR2 YDEGEE. Trimming removed 4 bases at V and 0 bases at J, with 10 bases between. The CDR3 loop reads CASSVGDLNTEAFF. In DNA, the CDR3 is TGTGCCAGCAGCGTGGGGGACTTGAACACTGAAGCTTTCTTT.

The chain employs TRBV18 and TRBJ1-3; D is unresolved. The length of the CDR3 is 15 residues. Trimming removed 0 bases at V and 8 bases at J, with 14 bases between. Germline-derived CDR1 and CDR2 are KGHSH and LQKENI. In nucleotides, the CDR3 is TGTGCCAGCTCACCACCTCCCAGGTCGTGGGACACCATATATTTT. Its translation: CASSPPPRSWDTIYF. Variable domain in full (rest from reference TRBV18 and TRBJ1-3): NAGVMQNPRHLVRRRGQEARLRCSPMKGHSHVYWYRQLPEEGLKFMVYLQKENIIDESGMPKERFSAEFPKEGPSILRIQQVVRGDSAAYFCASSPPPRSWDTIYFGEGSWLTVV.

This chain uses TRBV28 with TRBJ1-1, with D perhaps TRBD1 (6 bases). With 8 bases removed from V and 1 base from J, the gap between germline ends came to 17 bases. Germline V gives CDR1 MDHEN, CDR2 SYDVKM. This CDR3 region has 15 residues. The CDR3 sequence: CASSEPGGPNTEAFF. CDR3 bases: TGTGCCAGCTCGGAACCCGGGGGGCCGAACACTGAAGCTTTCTTT. The full variable domain, rest sourced from reference TRBV28 and TRBJ1-1, is DVKVTQSSRYLVKRTGEKVFLECVQDMDHENMFWYRQDPGLGLRLIYFSYDVKMKEKGDIPEGYSVSREKKERFSLILESASTNQTSMYLCASSEPGGPNTEAFFGQGTRLTVV.